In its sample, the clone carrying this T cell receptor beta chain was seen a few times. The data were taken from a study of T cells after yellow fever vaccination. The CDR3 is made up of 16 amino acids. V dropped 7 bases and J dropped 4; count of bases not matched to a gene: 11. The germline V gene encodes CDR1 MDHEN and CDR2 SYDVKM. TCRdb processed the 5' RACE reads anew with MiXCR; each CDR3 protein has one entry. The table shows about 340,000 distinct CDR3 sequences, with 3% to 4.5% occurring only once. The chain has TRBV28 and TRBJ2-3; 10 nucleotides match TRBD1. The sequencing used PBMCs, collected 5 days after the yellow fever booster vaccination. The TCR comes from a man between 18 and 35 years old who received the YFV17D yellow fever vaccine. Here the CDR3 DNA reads TGTGCCAGCACCCCAATGGGGGACAGGGGCGCAGATACGCAGTATTTT. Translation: CASTPMGDRGADTQYF.